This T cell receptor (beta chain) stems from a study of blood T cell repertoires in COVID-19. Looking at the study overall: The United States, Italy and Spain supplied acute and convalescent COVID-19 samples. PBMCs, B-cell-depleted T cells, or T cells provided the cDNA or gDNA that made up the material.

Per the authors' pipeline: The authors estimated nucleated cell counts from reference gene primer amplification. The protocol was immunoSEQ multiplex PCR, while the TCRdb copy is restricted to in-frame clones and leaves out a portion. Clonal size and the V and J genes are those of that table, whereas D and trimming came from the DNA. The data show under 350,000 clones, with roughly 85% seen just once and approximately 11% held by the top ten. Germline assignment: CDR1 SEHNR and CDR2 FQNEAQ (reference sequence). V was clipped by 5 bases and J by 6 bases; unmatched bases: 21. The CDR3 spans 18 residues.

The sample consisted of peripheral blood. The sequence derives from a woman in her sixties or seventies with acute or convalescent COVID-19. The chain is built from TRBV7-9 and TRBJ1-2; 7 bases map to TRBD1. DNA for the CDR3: TGTGCCAGCAGCCCGCAAGGGACAGTCACCACTCTCATTCATGGCTACACCTTC. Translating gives CASSPQGTVTTLIHGYTF.